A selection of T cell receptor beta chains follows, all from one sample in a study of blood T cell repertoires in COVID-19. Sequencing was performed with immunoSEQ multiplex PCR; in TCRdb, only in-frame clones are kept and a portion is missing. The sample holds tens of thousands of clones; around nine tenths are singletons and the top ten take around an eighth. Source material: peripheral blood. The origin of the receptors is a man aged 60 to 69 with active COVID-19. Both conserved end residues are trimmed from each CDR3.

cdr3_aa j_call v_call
ASSSRDSPIYGYT TRBJ1-2 TRBV7-9
ASSDIRGRFYEQY TRBJ2-7 TRBV6-4
ASSQDPQSAGSNQPQH TRBJ1-5 TRBV4-3
ASSPGQDTEAF TRBJ1-1 TRBV18
ASSLFRLAQQETQY TRBJ2-5 TRBV7-8
ASSQTGLYGYT TRBJ1-2 TRBV4-1
ASSLGDRGIREKLF TRBJ1-4 TRBV11-2
ANSPGQEYGYT TRBJ1-2 TRBV7-2
ATSAGQSLQETQY TRBJ2-5 TRBV24-1
ASSPAQGRIDTQY TRBJ2-3 TRBV7-2
ASSYSSGQFNSPLH TRBJ1-6 TRBV6-5
ASSLPGLAAQY TRBJ2-5 TRBV5-4
ASSPLLGTSGVEQF TRBJ2-1 TRBV4-2
ASSQALGPETQY TRBJ2-5 TRBV3-1/TRBV3-2
ASSDRGGNQPQH TRBJ1-5 TRBV6-1
ASSSSSGNTIY TRBJ1-3 TRBV7-2